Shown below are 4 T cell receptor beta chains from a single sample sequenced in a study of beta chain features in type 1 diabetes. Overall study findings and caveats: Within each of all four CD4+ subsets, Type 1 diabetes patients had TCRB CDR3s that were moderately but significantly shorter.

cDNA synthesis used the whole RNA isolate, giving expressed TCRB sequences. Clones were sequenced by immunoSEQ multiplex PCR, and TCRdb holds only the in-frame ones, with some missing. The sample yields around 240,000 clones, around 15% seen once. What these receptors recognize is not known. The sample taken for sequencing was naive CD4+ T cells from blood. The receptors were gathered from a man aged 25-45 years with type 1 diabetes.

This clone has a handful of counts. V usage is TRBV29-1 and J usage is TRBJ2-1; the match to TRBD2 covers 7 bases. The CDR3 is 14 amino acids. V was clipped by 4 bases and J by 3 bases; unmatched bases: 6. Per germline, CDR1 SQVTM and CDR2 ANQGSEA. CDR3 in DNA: TGCAGCGTTGGTGCTCGCGGGAGCTACAATGAGCAGTTCTTC. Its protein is CSVGARGSYNEQFF.

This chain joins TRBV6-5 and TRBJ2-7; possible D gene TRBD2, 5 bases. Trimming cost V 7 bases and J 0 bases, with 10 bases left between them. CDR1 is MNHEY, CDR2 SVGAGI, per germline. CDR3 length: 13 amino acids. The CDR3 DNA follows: TGTGCCAGCATCATGGCGGGCTCCTACGAGCAGTACTTC. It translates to CASIMAGSYEQYF.

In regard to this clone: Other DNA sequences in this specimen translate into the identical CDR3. CDR3 amino acids: CASSPSTDTQYF. The CDR3 DNA reads as TGTGCCAGCTCACCGTCCACAGATACGCAGTATTTT. V and J are TRBV18 and TRBJ2-3; D ambiguous. The CDR3 has 12 amino acids. With 3 bases removed from V and 2 bases from J, the gap between germline ends came to 3 bases. Germline CDR1 and CDR2: KGHSH and LQKENI.

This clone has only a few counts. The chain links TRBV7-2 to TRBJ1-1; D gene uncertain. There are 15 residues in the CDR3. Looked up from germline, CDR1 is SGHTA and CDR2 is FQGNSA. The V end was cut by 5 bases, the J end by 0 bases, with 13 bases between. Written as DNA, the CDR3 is TGTGCCAGCAGCCCGACGACAAGGATGAACACTGAAGCTTTCTTT. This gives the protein CASSPTTRMNTEAFF.